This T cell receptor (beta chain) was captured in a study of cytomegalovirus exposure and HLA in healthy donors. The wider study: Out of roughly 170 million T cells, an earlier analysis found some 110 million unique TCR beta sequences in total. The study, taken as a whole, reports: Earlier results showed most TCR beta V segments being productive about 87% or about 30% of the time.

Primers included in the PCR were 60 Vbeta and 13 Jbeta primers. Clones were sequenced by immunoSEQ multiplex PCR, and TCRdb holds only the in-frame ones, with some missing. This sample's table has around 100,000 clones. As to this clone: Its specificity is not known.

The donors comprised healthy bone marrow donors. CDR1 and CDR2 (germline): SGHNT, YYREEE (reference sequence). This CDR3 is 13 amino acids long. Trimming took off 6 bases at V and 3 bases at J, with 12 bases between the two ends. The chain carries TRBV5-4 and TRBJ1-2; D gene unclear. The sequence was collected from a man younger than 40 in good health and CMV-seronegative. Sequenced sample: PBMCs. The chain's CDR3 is CASMRVMDYGYTF. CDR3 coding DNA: TGTGCCAGCATGAGGGTTATGGACTATGGCTACACCTTC.